Sequencing of this T cell receptor beta chain was carried out in a study of T cells in Graves' hyperthyroidism and ophthalmopathy. Study outcomes and limitations: Ophthalmopathy and stable hyperthyroidism were told apart by a 13 V-J model. Most thyroid clonotypes expanded above 0.001 were also detected in blood.

This clonotype was seen a handful of times. The antigen remains unidentified. The germline V gene encodes CDR1 ENHRY and CDR2 SYGVKD. V lost 6 bases and J lost 4, with 15 bases in between. The CDR3 has 15 amino acids. Researchers took RNA transcripts and amplified the TCR beta CDR3 regions from them. First-round RT-PCR of the TCR CDR3 relied on the HTBI primer set. TCRdb analysed the multiplex PCR reads with MiXCR anew, one entry per CDR3 protein. The sample comprises 600,000 to 750,000 distinct CDR3 sequences, about 18% of which are singletons, and around 15% rests with the top ten. The sample comprised blood. This clonotype originated in a man in his forties or fifties with Graves' hyperthyroidism. This sequence joins TRBV10-3 and TRBJ2-2, with a weak D call TRBD2 (5 bases). The CDR3 bases are TGTGCCATCAGCTCAACGCGGAGGAGCACCGGGGAGCTGTTTTTT. Translation: CAISSTRRSTGELFF.